One and the same sample provided the 21 T cell receptor beta chains below, sequenced in a study of blood T cell repertoires in COVID-19. The protocol was immunoSEQ multiplex PCR, while the TCRdb copy is restricted to in-frame clones and leaves out a portion. Seen here are about 320,000 clones, 87% observed once, and the top ten hold 8% to 9%. Material: PBMCs or T cells enriched from blood (not recorded which). These receptors were taken from a young woman who had recovered from COVID-19.

J is TRBJ1-2 and V is TRBV5-6; D possibly corresponds to TRBD1 (6 bases). V shed 2 bases and J shed 3 bases, with 14 bases lying between them. CDR1 is SGHDT and CDR2 is YYEEEE in the germline V gene. The CDR3 is 15 residues long. CDR3 sequence: CASSFPGEGDYGYTF. DNA of the CDR3: TGTGCCAGCAGCTTCCCGGGGGAGGGGGACTATGGCTACACCTTC.

The gene calls are TRBV5-1 and TRBJ2-3; TRBD2 is a possible D gene (6 bases). The CDR3 spans 15 residues. The V gene lost 4 bases and the J gene lost 2 bases, with 14 bases spanning the gap. Germline V CDR1 and CDR2: SGHRS, YFSETQ. The CDR3 sequence is CASSPWEVYTDTQYF. As DNA, the CDR3 is TGCGCCAGCAGCCCCTGGGAGGTGTACACAGATACGCAGTATTTT.

The rearrangement uses TRBV2 and TRBJ2-2, with D unclear. Germline values: CDR1 SNHLY, CDR2 FYNNEI. CDR3 length equals 11 residues. Trimming removed 5 bases from V and 8 bases from J, with 6 bases in between. The CDR3 loop is CASSRGGELFF. Written as DNA, the CDR3 is TGTGCCAGCAGTCGAGGAGGGGAGCTGTTTTTT.

The chain is built from TRBV7-8 and TRBJ2-1; possibly TRBD2 for D (6 bases). The germline gives CDR1 SGHVS, CDR2 FQNEAQ. The CDR3 consists of 19 residues. Trimming removed 1 base from V and 4 bases from J, with 23 bases in between. As DNA, the CDR3 is TGTGCCAGCAGCTTAGAGGGTTGGGGGGAGGTAATCATTTACAATGAGCAGTTCTTC. The encoded protein is CASSLEGWGEVIIYNEQFF.

The genes are TRBV5-4 and TRBJ2-7, with TRBD1 matching 10 bases. This CDR3 contains 16 residues. V shed 4 bases and J 4 bases; nucleotides not matched to a gene: 11. The germline CDR1 and CDR2 sequences are SGHNT and YYREEE (reference sequence). The CDR3 region has the DNA TGTGCCAGCAGCACCGCGCCGGGACAGGGGCGGTACGAGCAGTACTTC. The encoded protein is CASSTAPGQGRYEQYF.

The chain is built from TRBV5-6 and TRBJ1-2, with D perhaps matching TRBD1 (6 bases). Trimming stripped 4 bases from V and 1 base from J, with 20 bases between. CDR3 length: 17 amino acids. Per the germline V gene, CDR1 is SGHDT and CDR2 is YYEEEE. The CDR3 loop reads CASSPGGRDLDNYGYTF. DNA of the CDR3: TGTGCCAGCAGCCCTGGGGGCAGAGACCTAGATAACTATGGCTACACCTTC. Together with reference TRBV5-6 and TRBJ1-2, the CDR3 gives the full variable domain: DAGVTQSPTHLIKTRGQQVTLRCSPKSGHDTVSWYQQALGQGPQFIFQYYEEEERQRGNFPDRFSGHQFPNYSSELNVNALLLGDSALYLCASSPGGRDLDNYGYTFGSGTRLTVV.

The rearrangement links TRBV7-3 to TRBJ2-2; possible D gene TRBD1, 5 bases. Germline V gene lookup returns CDR1 SGHTA and CDR2 FQGTGA. The V and J ends lost 6 bases and 4 bases respectively, with 9 bases between them. The CDR3 consists of 13 residues. The chain's CDR3 is CASSQGPTGELFF. The DNA of the CDR3 is TGTGCCAGCAGTCAGGGCCCCACCGGGGAGCTGTTTTTT.

The chain uses TRBV10-3 and TRBJ1-1; 10 bases agree with TRBD1. The CDR3 contains 17 residues. Germline CDR1 is ENHRY and CDR2 is SYGVKD. Trimming cost V 6 bases and J 9 bases; bases outside gene matches: 19. The CDR3 protein is CAISRQGAEAQTLKAFF. The CDR3 DNA reads TGTGCCATCAGCCGACAGGGGGCCGAGGCACAAACACTGAAAGCTTTCTTT.

This clone has only one observation. J is TRBJ1-5 and V is TRBV6-5; D not resolved. The V gene's germline CDR1 is MNHEY and CDR2 SVGAGI. The CDR3 spans 13 residues. The V gene lost 8 bases and the J gene lost 5 bases, with 13 bases spanning the gap. The CDR3 DNA sequence: TGTGCCAGCCGTTCTTCCGTCGATCAGCCCCAGCATTTT. This translates into CASRSSVDQPQHF.

The chain carries TRBV7-9 and TRBJ1-6, with D maybe TRBD1 (6 bases). The CDR3 runs 13 residues. V lost 5 bases and J 14 bases, leaving 16 bases between the germline ends. Looked up from germline, CDR1 is SEHNR and CDR2 is FQNEAQ (reference sequence). The CDR3 loop is CASSLPGQKSLHF. CDR3 DNA sequence: TGTGCCAGCAGCCTACCTGGACAGAAATCCCTCCACTTT.

This chain connects TRBV2 to TRBJ2-7; possibly TRBD2 for D (6 bases). The germline V and J ends were trimmed by 7 bases and 3 bases, with 16 bases remaining between them. Germline V gives CDR1 SNHLY, CDR2 FYNNEI. The CDR3 has 14 residues. CDR3 nucleotide sequence: TGTGCCAGCATTAGTGGGGTGGGAGGCTACGAGCAGTACTTC. This translates into CASISGVGGYEQYF.

The J gene is TRBJ2-1, the V gene TRBV13, with TRBD2 matching over 9 bases. After removal of 0 bases from V and 8 bases from J, the junction contained 5 bases not matched to a gene. Germline CDR1 PRHDT, CDR2 FYEKMQ (reference sequence). This CDR3 has 15 amino acids. The CDR3 is CASSLGGSGSDEQFF. The DNA of the CDR3 is TGTGCCAGCAGCTTAGGTGGTAGCGGGAGCGATGAGCAGTTCTTC.

The chain recombines TRBV7-2 with TRBJ1-6; D may be TRBD1 (5 bases). Germline V gene sequence: CDR1 SGHTA, CDR2 FQGNSA. This CDR3 is 16 amino acids long. V was shortened by 1 base and J by 8 bases, with 15 bases between the two germline ends. The CDR3 DNA reads TGTGCCAGCAGCTTAGAAGTAGCAGGGTTGTATTCACCCCTCCACTTT. It is translated as CASSLEVAGLYSPLHF.

This clone was observed a handful of times. This chain connects TRBV30 to TRBJ1-2, with 9 bases aligning to TRBD1. The CDR3 length is 18 residues. CDR1 is GTSNPN, CDR2 SVGIG, per germline (reference sequence). With 0 bases clipped from V and 8 bases from J, the junction kept 19 bases outside the gene matches. Here the CDR3 reads CAWSVWANRTGQGNGYTF. For the CDR3, the DNA is TGTGCCTGGAGTGTATGGGCCAATAGAACGGGACAGGGTAACGGCTACACCTTC.

In nucleotides, the CDR3 is TGTGCCAGCAGCCCGGGACTAGCGGGGCACAATGAGCAGTTCTTC. It translates to CASSPGLAGHNEQFF. The rearrangement uses TRBV5-4 and TRBJ2-1; 13 nucleotides match TRBD2. The V gene's germline CDR1 is SGHNT and CDR2 YYREEE (reference sequence). CDR3 length equals 15 residues. V was clipped by 4 bases and J by 5 bases; unmatched bases: 3. The whole variable domain, filled in from reference TRBV5-4 and TRBJ2-1, reads ETGVTQSPTHLIKTRGQQVTLRCSSQSGHNTVSWYQQALGQGPQFIFQYYREEENGRGNFPPRFSGLQFPNYSSELNVNALELDDSALYLCASSPGLAGHNEQFFGPGTRLTVL.

V and J are TRBV29-1 and TRBJ2-2; D perhaps matches TRBD2 (6 bases). The CDR3 runs 14 residues. Germline loops: CDR1 SQVTM, CDR2 ANQGSEA. With 3 bases removed from V and 4 bases from J, the gap between germline ends came to 12 bases. The CDR3: CSVEGWEATGELFF. The CDR3 bases are TGCAGCGTTGAGGGGTGGGAGGCCACCGGGGAGCTGTTTTTT.

The chain employs TRBV7-2 and TRBJ2-1; 8 bases are a match to TRBD1. Trimming removed 5 bases from V and 4 bases from J; junction bases left unmatched: 10. Germline V gene lookup returns CDR1 SGHTA and CDR2 FQGNSA. The CDR3 contains 16 residues. CDR3 sequence: CASSPTGGHLYNEQFF. CDR3 sequence (DNA): TGTGCCAGCAGCCCAACAGGGGGTCATTTATACAATGAGCAGTTCTTC.

This chain links TRBV5-1 with TRBJ1-3; 7 nucleotides match TRBD1. Germline trimming cut 4 bases from V and 9 bases from J; bases unmatched to any gene: 10. The germline CDR1 and CDR2 sequences are SGHRS and YFSETQ. This CDR3 is built from 14 residues. As DNA, the CDR3 is TGCGCCAGCAGCGAACAGACAGGGCATGGCACCATATATTTT. Protein product: CASSEQTGHGTIYF.

The rearrangement joins TRBV7-2 to TRBJ2-1; 10 bases map to TRBD2. Germline loops: CDR1 SGHTA, CDR2 FQGNSA. The CDR3 covers 16 residues. J was trimmed by 0 bases and V by 5 bases; bases with no gene match: 4. The CDR3 loop is CASSPPSGSSYNEQFF. Here the CDR3 DNA reads TGTGCCAGCAGCCCCCCTAGCGGGAGCTCCTACAATGAGCAGTTCTTC.

The genes are TRBV4-3 and TRBJ2-1; 7 bases align to TRBD2. CDR3 length equals 16 residues. V shed 1 base, J shed 5 bases, and the junction held 8 bases outside the gene matches. Germline V CDR1 and CDR2: LGHNA, YSLEER. The CDR3: CASSQGIAGGNNEQFF. CDR3 nucleotides: TGCGCCAGCAGCCAAGGAATAGCGGGCGGGAACAATGAGCAGTTCTTC.

This chain links TRBV19 with TRBJ1-2; D is perhaps TRBD1 (6 bases). The germline V gene encodes CDR1 LNHDA and CDR2 SQIVND (reference sequence). CDR3 length equals 14 residues. The V gene lost 4 bases and the J gene lost 5 bases, with 14 bases spanning the gap. The CDR3 sequence: CASSTSRTEYGYTF. As DNA, the CDR3 is TGTGCCAGTAGTACCTCCCGGACAGAATATGGCTACACCTTC.